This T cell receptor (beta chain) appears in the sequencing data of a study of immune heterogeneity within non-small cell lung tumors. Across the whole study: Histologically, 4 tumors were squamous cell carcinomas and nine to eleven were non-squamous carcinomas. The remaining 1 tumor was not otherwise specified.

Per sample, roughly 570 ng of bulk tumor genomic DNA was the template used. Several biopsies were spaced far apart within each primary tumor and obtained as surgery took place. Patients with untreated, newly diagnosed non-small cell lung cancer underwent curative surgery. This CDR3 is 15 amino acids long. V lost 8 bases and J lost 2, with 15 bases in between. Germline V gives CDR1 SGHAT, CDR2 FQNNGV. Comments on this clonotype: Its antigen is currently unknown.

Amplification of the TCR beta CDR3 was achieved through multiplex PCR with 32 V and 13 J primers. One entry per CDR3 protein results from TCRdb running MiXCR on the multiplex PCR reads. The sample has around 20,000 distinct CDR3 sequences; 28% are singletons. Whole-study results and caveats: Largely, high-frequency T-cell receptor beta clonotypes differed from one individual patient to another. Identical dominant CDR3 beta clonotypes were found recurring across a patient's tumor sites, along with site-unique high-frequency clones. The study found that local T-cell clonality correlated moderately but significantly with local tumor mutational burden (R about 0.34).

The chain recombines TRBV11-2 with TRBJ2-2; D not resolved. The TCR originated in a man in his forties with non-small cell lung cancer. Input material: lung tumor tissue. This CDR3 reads CASPVVACNTGELFF. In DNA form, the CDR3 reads TGTGCCAGCCCCGTGGTCGCTTGTAACACCGGGGAGCTGTTTTTT.